This TCR beta chain originates from a study of cytomegalovirus exposure and HLA in healthy donors (dated by TCRdb to about 2017). As for the study more broadly: A later analysis indicated that the 120 or so validation repertoires were generated on the platform also employed for the approximately 670 repertoires of the first cohort. The aim of the study was to test whether cataloging public T cell receptors could identify signatures of past pathogen exposure. Along with the approximately 670-subject first cohort, a separate validation cohort of over 90 different subjects was used. To predict cytomegalovirus infection status, the study combined high-throughput TCR immunosequencing, statistical association of individual TCRs with disease status, and machine learning.

What the authors observed across the whole study: According to the authors, the approach could potentially be generalized to other disease states and immunological phenotypes. In vitro tests confirmed that a few of the cytomegalovirus-associated TCR beta chains recognize cytomegalovirus antigens. A later analysis had no HLA typing for the validation cohort, so co-occurrence there was scored across all 120 or so repertoires. Most TCR sequences were seen in very few donors, while some public TCRs were found in many individuals. A later analysis found that TCRs clustered in the first cohort also tended to co-occur in the roughly 120 validation repertoires, with more than 90% of cluster scores above 0. The classifier was reported to diagnose cytomegalovirus status with high specificity and sensitivity in both the original cohort and the validation cohort. The study gave a list of under 200 TCR beta chains associated with cytomegalovirus.

Receptor libraries were prepared by the immunoSEQ multiplex PCR assay. The published analysis was carried out like this. To diagnose cytomegalovirus status from the catalog of TCR beta chain sequences, a statistical classification framework was built. TCRdb limited this immuneACCESS table to in-frame rearrangements with V and J called. A share of clones is missing; checked studies link under half to unresolved V genes, and the rest is unexplained. V and J calls and clone size are copied from that table; D and trimming were computed from the DNA. The sample table holds around 250,000 clones, of which 90% were seen once. The top ten constitute around 0.34% of the sample. From its cysteine to its phenylalanine, the CDR3 spans 12 amino acids. The retained sequence is limited to the CDR3, 36 bases, with the frame set at the first base. The V end loses 3 bases and the J end loses 9 bases, and a stretch of 9 bases separates them. CDR1 and CDR2 (MGHRA, YSYEKL) derive from the germline V gene.

About this clone itself: Its binding antigen is unknown. Base qualities are missing; no much larger clone stands one base away.

Donors formed part of the validation cohort, which comprised about 130 subjects and was distinct from the first cohort of 666 subjects. The sequence joins TRBV4-1 to TRBJ2-1, with TRBD2 perhaps the D gene, on 6 matching bases. The TCR comes from a woman aged 18-35 years in good health and CMV-seronegative. Sequencing was performed on PBMCs. The nucleotides are TGCGCCAGCAGCCAGGCCGGGAGTGAGCAGTTCTTC. The translation is CASSQAGSEQFF.